This T cell receptor beta chain was found in a study of CD8 T cells in ankylosing spondylitis. Study-level points and caveats: Relatively rare in peripheral blood, disease-linked clones were also CD8+. A motif of fewer than ten highly homologous TCR beta variants was seen as apparently characteristic of ankylosing spondylitis blood.

The V gene lost 5 bases and the J gene lost 5 bases, with 16 bases spanning the gap. The CDR3 contains 14 residues. Germline V gene sequence: CDR1 DFQATT, CDR2 SNEGSKA (reference sequence). The TCR beta libraries were generated through quantitative 5'-RACE incorporating molecular barcodes. Via MiXCR, TCRdb re-called the 5' RACE reads, giving one row per CDR3 protein. The repertoire holds some 290,000 distinct CDR3 sequences, with around 18% as singletons. In its sample, this clonotype was seen many times. Its antigen is not known. This chain joins TRBV20-1 and TRBJ2-1; possible D gene TRBD2, 6 bases. The sample consisted of blood, either unsorted or a sorted T cell fraction (not recorded which). This clonotype originated in a male donor with ankylosing spondylitis or in good health (not recorded which). The DNA for the CDR3 is TGCAGTGCTCCGTTAGCGGTTAAAAACAATGAGCAGTTCTTC. It yields the protein CSAPLAVKNNEQFF.